These T cell receptor beta chains were read from a single sample in a study of blood T cell repertoires in COVID-19. Measured with immunoSEQ multiplex PCR; TCRdb has only the in-frame clones, and not every one. This table has fewer than 200,000 clones, 81% appearing once. The sample consisted of PBMCs or T cells enriched from blood (not recorded which). The receptors stem from a woman in her 40s with acute COVID-19. Both conserved end residues are part of each CDR3. D genes are given only for firm matches. Clone size is stated in some rows and not others, as once, few, many or a class when expanded.

d_call,j_call,clone_size,v_call,cdr3_nt,cdr3_aa
.,TRBJ1-2,.,TRBV7-9,TGTGCCAGCAGCTTAGATTTGGACAGAAATGGCTACACCTTC,CASSLDLDRNGYTF
TRBD2,TRBJ2-2,.,TRBV13,TGTGCCAGCAGCTTGATCGACTACGGGACTAGCGACACCGGGGAGCTGTTTTTT,CASSLIDYGTSDTGELFF
.,TRBJ1-1,.,TRBV19,TGTGCCAGTAGTATAGATCTATATGCGAACACTGAAGCTTTCTTT,CASSIDLYANTEAFF
TRBD1,TRBJ1-5,.,TRBV5-6,TGTGCCAGCAGCTTAGCAGGGGGCGGATATAGCAATCAGCCCCAGCATTTT,CASSLAGGGYSNQPQHF
TRBD1,TRBJ1-2,.,TRBV24-1,TGTGCCACCAGTGGCCTGGGACAGGGTAACGACTATGGCTACACCTTC,CATSGLGQGNDYGYTF
.,TRBJ1-2,.,TRBV6-5,TGTGCCAGCAGTACACATGGCTACACCTTC,CASSTHGYTF
.,TRBJ1-1,.,TRBV5-1,TGCGCCAGCAGCTTAGGTCCGGGGATGGCCACTGAAGCTTTCTTT,CASSLGPGMATEAFF
.,TRBJ1-1,.,TRBV5-4,TGTGCCAGCAGCTTGGCTCCAGGCCGGAACACTGAAGCTTTCTTT,CASSLAPGRNTEAFF
TRBD1,TRBJ2-7,once,TRBV7-8,TGTGCCAGCACCCCAGGGGGCGTCGGGGAGCAGTACTTC,CASTPGGVGEQYF
TRBD2,TRBJ2-1,.,TRBV18,TGTGCCAGCTCACCACCGGGACTAGCGGGAAATGAGCAGTTCTTC,CASSPPGLAGNEQFF
TRBD2,TRBJ2-3,.,TRBV9,TGTGCCAGCAGCCCGCTCCCCTTAGCGGGAGGGCTAGATACGCAGTATTTT,CASSPLPLAGGLDTQYF
.,TRBJ2-1,.,TRBV6-5,TGTGAGTCAAAAGGGAGCTCCTACAATGAGCAGTTCTTC,CESKGSSYNEQFF
TRBD2,TRBJ2-1,few,TRBV10-3,TGTGCCATCAGTGAGGGCGAGCGGGAGGGCCCTCGCAATGAGCAGTTCTTC,CAISEGEREGPRNEQFF
TRBD2,TRBJ2-7,few,TRBV10-3,TGTGCCATCAGTGGCCGACTAGCGGGAACCTACGAGCAGTACTTC,CAISGRLAGTYEQYF
.,TRBJ1-2,.,TRBV30,TGTGCCTGGAGTAAGTACGAGGATGGCTACACCTTC,CAWSKYEDGYTF
.,TRBJ1-1,.,TRBV2,TGTGCCAGCAGTTACAGTGAGAACACTGAAGCTTTCTTT,CASSYSENTEAFF
.,TRBJ1-1,.,TRBV29-1,TGCAGCGTTGTTCGGGACACTGAAGCTTTCTTT,CSVVRDTEAFF
.,TRBJ2-1,.,TRBV6-4,TGTGCCAGCAGTGACTCCGAGAGCTCCTACAATGAGCAGTTCTTC,CASSDSESSYNEQFF
.,TRBJ2-1,few,TRBV9,TGTGCCAGCAGCGCCACCGCCGGCTCCTACAATGAGCAGTTCTTC,CASSATAGSYNEQFF
TRBD2,TRBJ2-3,.,TRBV7-8,TGTGCCAGCACGTTTCATGGAGCGGGGGGCACAGATACGCAGTATTTT,CASTFHGAGGTDTQYF
TRBD2,TRBJ2-5,once,TRBV6-2/TRBV6-3,TGTGCCAGCACCCCTACGGGGTGGACTAGCGGGAGGAGGTACCAAGAGACCCAGTACTTC,CASTPTGWTSGRRYQETQYF
.,TRBJ2-1,.,TRBV5-4,TGTGCCAGCACCGGGGTGGGATCCTACAATGAGCAGTTCTTC,CASTGVGSYNEQFF
TRBD1,TRBJ1-2,.,TRBV7-9,TGTGCCAGCAGTCTTACAGGGGGCCGGAACTATGGCTACACCTTC,CASSLTGGRNYGYTF
TRBD1,TRBJ1-2,.,TRBV9,TGTGCCAGCAGCGCTAGACAGGGAGCAGCCACCTTC,CASSARQGAATF
.,TRBJ1-2,.,TRBV21-1,TGTGCCAGCAGCAAAGGTGGAGAGTTTGAGGGACAGGGGGCGCAGAACACCTTC,CASSKGGEFEGQGAQNTF
.,TRBJ2-2,.,TRBV12-3/TRBV12-4,TGTGCCAGCAGCCTACAGGGTACCGGGGAGCTGTTTTTT,CASSLQGTGELFF
.,TRBJ1-2,.,TRBV2,TGTGCCAGTACTTCTGGACAGAGCTCTAACTATGGCTACACCTTC,CASTSGQSSNYGYTF
TRBD2,TRBJ2-1,.,TRBV24-1,TGTGCCACCAGTGATTTGCAAACTAGCGGGAGCAATGAGCAGTTCTTC,CATSDLQTSGSNEQFF
.,TRBJ1-3,few,TRBV4-1,TGCGCCAGCAGCCCCCAAATTCAGGGGTCTGGAAACACCATATATTTT,CASSPQIQGSGNTIYF
.,TRBJ2-7,many,TRBV19,TGTGCCAGTCCCCCGGGTACGGGGCTAGCGTACTACGAGCAGTACTTC,CASPPGTGLAYYEQYF
.,TRBJ2-7,.,TRBV4-1,TGCGCCAGCAGCCCGGACAGCCTAACCTACGAGCAGTACTTC,CASSPDSLTYEQYF
.,TRBJ1-1,.,TRBV6-5,TGTGCCAGCAGTCGCGTGTCAGGGGTTACTGAAGCTTTCTTT,CASSRVSGVTEAFF
TRBD2,TRBJ2-1,many,TRBV9,TGTGCCAGCAGCGCCCGACTAGCGGGGCACAATGAGCAGTTCTTC,CASSARLAGHNEQFF
TRBD2,TRBJ2-1,.,TRBV9,TGTGCCAGCAGCCGGGGAGCGGGAAGATTTAGCGATGAGCAGTTCTTC,CASSRGAGRFSDEQFF
.,TRBJ1-1,once,TRBV7-8,TGTGCCAGCAGCTTAATTAGGCAGGGGAGTCGTGGCACTGAAGCTTTCTTT,CASSLIRQGSRGTEAFF
.,TRBJ2-3,.,TRBV29-1,TGCAGCGTTCTAGTCAGCGCGCAGTATTTT,CSVLVSAQYF
TRBD2,TRBJ2-3,.,TRBV5-1,TGCGCCAGCGGACTAGCGGGAGGAGCCGCCAGCACAGATACGCAGTATTTT,CASGLAGGAASTDTQYF
.,TRBJ1-2,few,TRBV7-2,TGTGCCAGCAGCTTAGTCGGAGGGAGCTATGGCTACACCTTC,CASSLVGGSYGYTF
TRBD1,TRBJ1-1,.,TRBV7-9,TGTGCCAGCAGCTTACCGAAGGGGACAGGGAACACTGAAGCTTTCTTT,CASSLPKGTGNTEAFF
.,TRBJ1-1,few,TRBV2,TGTGCCAGCAGCTATCAAGCGAACACTGAAGCTTTCTTT,CASSYQANTEAFF
.,TRBJ1-3,.,TRBV9,TGTGCCAGCAGCGTAGGGGCAGGGGCGATTGGAAACACCATATATTTT,CASSVGAGAIGNTIYF
.,TRBJ1-2,once,TRBV7-9,TGTGCCAGCAGCCCTGCCGCGCCCGGGGGCTACACCTTC,CASSPAAPGGYTF